Listed below are T cell receptor beta chains from one sample, sequenced in a study of cytomegalovirus exposure and HLA in healthy donors. Produced via immunoSEQ multiplex PCR; TCRdb's table is partial and in-frame only. The sample comprises more than 85,000 clones, under 80% of which are singletons, and 2% to 2.5% rests with the top ten. Source material: PBMCs. These receptors originate from a man aged 40-49 years in good health and CMV-seronegative. The CDR3 runs from the conserved cysteine through the conserved F or W. Each record gives: CDR3 length, clone size, V gene, J gene, CDR3 protein. Size is stated for part of the rows, as once, few or many counts, or as a class when the clone is expanded.

len: 18
abundance: .
v_gene: TRBV21-1
j_gene: TRBJ1-5
CDR3aa: CASSTPRPVSGGNQPQHF

len: 14
abundance: few
v_gene: TRBV28
j_gene: TRBJ2-7
CDR3aa: CASSLSPSSYEQYF

len: 19
abundance: once
v_gene: TRBV9
j_gene: TRBJ2-2
CDR3aa: CASSVRPPSIAGTTGELFF

len: 13
abundance: .
v_gene: TRBV2
j_gene: TRBJ1-1
CDR3aa: CATLLDRGTEAFF

len: 15
abundance: .
v_gene: TRBV19
j_gene: TRBJ1-3
CDR3aa: CASKAGSTSGNTIYF

len: 13
abundance: .
v_gene: TRBV5-4
j_gene: TRBJ2-7
CDR3aa: CASSFSGSYEQYF

len: 15
abundance: .
v_gene: TRBV27
j_gene: TRBJ2-1
CDR3aa: CASSWSGNHYNEQFF

len: 18
abundance: .
v_gene: TRBV14
j_gene: TRBJ2-1
CDR3aa: CASSHSRTSGGFGHEQFF

len: 16
abundance: .
v_gene: TRBV5-4
j_gene: TRBJ1-4
CDR3aa: CASSPGAGGIDEKLFF

len: 14
abundance: .
v_gene: TRBV5-1
j_gene: TRBJ1-1
CDR3aa: CASSLWQGYTEAFF

len: 14
abundance: .
v_gene: TRBV7-6
j_gene: TRBJ2-5
CDR3aa: CASSRDWNRETQYF

len: 14
abundance: few
v_gene: TRBV10-3
j_gene: TRBJ2-5
CDR3aa: CAISEAGSKETQYF

len: 17
abundance: .
v_gene: TRBV7-3
j_gene: TRBJ2-2
CDR3aa: CASSVGLAGSKTGELFF

len: 13
abundance: .
v_gene: TRBV6-5
j_gene: TRBJ1-4
CDR3aa: CASSGGISGKLFF

len: 15
abundance: .
v_gene: TRBV29-1
j_gene: TRBJ2-3
CDR3aa: CSVGSGSLSQDTQYF

len: 13
abundance: .
v_gene: TRBV7-3
j_gene: TRBJ2-7
CDR3aa: CASSLTGAYEQYF

len: 15
abundance: .
v_gene: TRBV9
j_gene: TRBJ2-2
CDR3aa: CASNGNGRGTGELFF

len: 15
abundance: .
v_gene: TRBV27
j_gene: TRBJ2-7
CDR3aa: CASSLSGETSASQYF

len: 14
abundance: once
v_gene: TRBV18
j_gene: TRBJ2-5
CDR3aa: CASSPDLDGRTQYF

len: 13
abundance: few
v_gene: TRBV7-2
j_gene: TRBJ2-1
CDR3aa: CASSLIPGNEQFF

len: 15
abundance: .
v_gene: TRBV2
j_gene: TRBJ2-7
CDR3aa: CASSKRTSGDYEQYF

len: 13
abundance: .
v_gene: TRBV5-1
j_gene: TRBJ2-3
CDR3aa: CATSGASTDTQYF

len: 14
abundance: .
v_gene: TRBV14
j_gene: TRBJ2-7
CDR3aa: CASSTGTPSYEQYF

len: 13
abundance: .
v_gene: TRBV30
j_gene: TRBJ2-1
CDR3aa: CAWGRLAGSEQFF

len: 14
abundance: .
v_gene: TRBV28
j_gene: TRBJ2-7
CDR3aa: CASSGTGPHYEQYF

len: 15
abundance: few
v_gene: TRBV7-9
j_gene: TRBJ1-5
CDR3aa: CASSLGGYSNQPQHF

len: 16
abundance: .
v_gene: TRBV18
j_gene: TRBJ1-1
CDR3aa: CASSPPIVRTSAEAFF

len: 13
abundance: .
v_gene: TRBV6-1
j_gene: TRBJ1-4
CDR3aa: CATARDQMEKLFF

len: 11
abundance: .
v_gene: TRBV20-1
j_gene: TRBJ2-1
CDR3aa: CSGNAGNEQFF

len: 13
abundance: .
v_gene: TRBV28
j_gene: TRBJ1-2
CDR3aa: CAIQELANYGYTF

len: 14
abundance: .
v_gene: TRBV29-1
j_gene: TRBJ2-2
CDR3aa: CSVDLRGRTGELFF

len: 16
abundance: .
v_gene: TRBV25-1
j_gene: TRBJ1-1
CDR3aa: CASSVSKIRGRTEAFF

len: 14
abundance: .
v_gene: TRBV28
j_gene: TRBJ2-3
CDR3aa: CASGDSAGGDTQYF

len: 17
abundance: .
v_gene: TRBV12-2
j_gene: TRBJ1-1
CDR3aa: CASRLEERDRLNTEAFF

len: 15
abundance: .
v_gene: TRBV7-9
j_gene: TRBJ2-7
CDR3aa: CASSLGLAGGYEQYF